This T cell receptor beta chain was retrieved from a study of blood T cell repertoires in COVID-19. Sequencing used immunoSEQ multiplex PCR; TCRdb keeps in-frame clones, though not all of them. The table records roughly 160,000 clones, about 86% of them present only once. The CDR3 spans 13 residues. CDR1 and CDR2 from the germline V gene are LNHNV and YYDKDF (reference sequence). V was cut by 5 bases and J by 7 bases, with 11 bases left in between. Input material: peripheral blood. The gene calls are TRBV15 and TRBJ1-4; no firm D call. The TCR comes from a man aged 60 to 75 with acute or convalescent COVID-19. Here the CDR3 reads CATSVQAFEKLFF. CDR3 bases: TGTGCCACCAGCGTTCAGGCTTTTGAAAAACTGTTTTTT. The full variable domain, in which reference TRBV15 and TRBJ1-4 provide the parts outside the CDR3, is DAMVIQNPRYQVTQFGKPVTLSCSQTLNHNVMYWYQQKSSQAPKLLFHYYDKDFNNEADTPDNFQSRRPNTSFCFLDIRSPGLGDTAMYLCATSVQAFEKLFFGSGTQLSVL.